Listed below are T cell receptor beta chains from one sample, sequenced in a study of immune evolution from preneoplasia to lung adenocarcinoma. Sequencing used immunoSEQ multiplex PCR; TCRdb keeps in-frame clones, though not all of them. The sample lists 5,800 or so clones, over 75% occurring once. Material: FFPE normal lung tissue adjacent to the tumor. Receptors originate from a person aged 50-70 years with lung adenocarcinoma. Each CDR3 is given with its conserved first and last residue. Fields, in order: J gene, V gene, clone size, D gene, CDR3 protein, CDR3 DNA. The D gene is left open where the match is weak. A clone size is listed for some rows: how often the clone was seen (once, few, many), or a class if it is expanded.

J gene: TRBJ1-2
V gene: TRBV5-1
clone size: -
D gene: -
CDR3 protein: CASSFSPANYGYTF
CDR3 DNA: TGCGCCAGCAGCTTCTCCCCGGCTAACTATGGCTACACCTTC

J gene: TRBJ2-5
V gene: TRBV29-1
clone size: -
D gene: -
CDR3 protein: CSVVLEAGETQYF
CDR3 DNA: TGCAGCGTTGTCTTAGAGGCTGGAGAGACCCAGTACTTC

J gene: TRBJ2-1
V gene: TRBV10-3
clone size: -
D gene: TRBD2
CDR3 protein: CAISDGSGMGDEQFF
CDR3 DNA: TGTGCCATCAGTGATGGTAGCGGGATGGGAGATGAGCAGTTCTTC

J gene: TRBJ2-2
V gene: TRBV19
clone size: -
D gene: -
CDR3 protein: CASSSRWLGEAGELFF
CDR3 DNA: TGTGCCAGTAGTAGCCGCTGGCTAGGCGAAGCCGGGGAGCTGTTTTTT

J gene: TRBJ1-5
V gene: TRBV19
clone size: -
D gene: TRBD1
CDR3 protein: CASNAGGGVGQPQHF
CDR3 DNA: TGTGCCAGTAATGCAGGGGGCGGCGTGGGTCAGCCCCAGCATTTT

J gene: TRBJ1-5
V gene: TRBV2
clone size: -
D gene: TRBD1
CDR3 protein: CASSVGQGSSQPQHF
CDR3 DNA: TGTGCCAGCAGTGTCGGACAGGGAAGTAGCCAGCCCCAGCATTTT

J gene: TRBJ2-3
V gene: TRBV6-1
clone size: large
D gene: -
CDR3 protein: CASTFGEGSTDTQYF
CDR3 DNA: TGTGCCAGCACATTTGGCGAAGGAAGCACAGATACGCAGTATTTT

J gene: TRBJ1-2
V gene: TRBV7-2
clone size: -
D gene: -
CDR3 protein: CASSLAGTVNYGYTF
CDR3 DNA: TGTGCCAGCAGCTTAGCGGGGACGGTTAACTATGGCTACACCTTC

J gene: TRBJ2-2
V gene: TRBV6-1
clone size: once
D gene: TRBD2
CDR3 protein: CASSAGATGGQFF
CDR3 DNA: TGTGCCAGCAGTGCTGGGGCGACGGGAGGGCAGTTTTTT

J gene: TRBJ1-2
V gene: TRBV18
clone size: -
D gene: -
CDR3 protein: CASSPSQSNYGYTF
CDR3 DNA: TGTGCCAGCTCACCATCCCAATCTAACTATGGCTACACCTTC

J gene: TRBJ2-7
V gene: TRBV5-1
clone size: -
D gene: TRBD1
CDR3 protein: CASSRGRGQGYEQYF
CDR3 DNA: TGCGCCAGCAGCCGGGGCCGAGGACAGGGTTACGAGCAGTACTTC

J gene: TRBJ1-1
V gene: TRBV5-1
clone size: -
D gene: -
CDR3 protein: CASSSRQMTVNTEAFF
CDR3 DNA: TGCGCCAGCAGCTCTAGACAAATGACGGTGAACACTGAAGCTTTCTTT

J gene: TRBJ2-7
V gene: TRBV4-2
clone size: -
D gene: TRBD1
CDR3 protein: CASSQDGTGRVSEQYF
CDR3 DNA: TGTGCCAGCAGCCAAGACGGGACAGGGAGAGTGAGCGAGCAGTACTTC

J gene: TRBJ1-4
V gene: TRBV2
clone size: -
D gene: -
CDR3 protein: CASRSGTPTTNGEKLFF
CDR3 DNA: TGTGCCAGCAGGTCCGGGACACCAACAACTAATGGTGAAAAACTGTTTTTT

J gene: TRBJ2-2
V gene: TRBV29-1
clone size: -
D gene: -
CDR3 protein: CSVGGRNTGELFF
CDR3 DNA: TGCAGCGTTGGAGGGCGGAACACCGGGGAGCTGTTTTTT

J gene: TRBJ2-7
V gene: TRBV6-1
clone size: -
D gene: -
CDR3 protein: CASSESGWQGTYEQYF
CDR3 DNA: TGTGCCAGCAGTGAATCGGGGTGGCAGGGGACCTACGAGCAGTACTTC

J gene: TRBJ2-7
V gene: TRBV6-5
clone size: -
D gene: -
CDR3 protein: CARGLETYEQYF
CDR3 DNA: TGTGCCAGGGGACTTGAGACCTACGAGCAGTACTTC

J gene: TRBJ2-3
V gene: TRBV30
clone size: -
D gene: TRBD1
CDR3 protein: CAWSGDRGTDTQYF
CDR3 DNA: TGTGCCTGGAGTGGGGACAGGGGCACAGATACGCAGTATTTT

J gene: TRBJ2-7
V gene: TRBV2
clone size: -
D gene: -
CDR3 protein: CASSAGPRMKQYF
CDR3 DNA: TGTGCCAGCAGCGCGGGGCCCAGGATGAAGCAGTACTTC

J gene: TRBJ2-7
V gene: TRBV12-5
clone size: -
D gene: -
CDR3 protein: CASGLVGAEQYF
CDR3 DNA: TGTGCTAGTGGTTTGGTAGGGGCCGAGCAGTACTTC

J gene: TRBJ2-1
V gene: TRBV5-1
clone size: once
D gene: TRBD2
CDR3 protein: CASSLAPASGNLGQFF
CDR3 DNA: TGCGCCAGCAGCTTAGCCCCAGCTAGCGGGAACCTCGGGCAGTTCTTC

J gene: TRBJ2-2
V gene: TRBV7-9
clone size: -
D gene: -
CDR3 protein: CASSLSPPNTGELFF
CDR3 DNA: TGTGCCAGCAGCTTGAGCCCTCCGAACACCGGGGAGCTGTTTTTT

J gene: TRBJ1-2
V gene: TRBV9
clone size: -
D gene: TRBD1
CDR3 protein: CASSVGQGNYGYTF
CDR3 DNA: TGTGCCAGCAGTGTCGGACAGGGGAACTATGGCTACACCTTC

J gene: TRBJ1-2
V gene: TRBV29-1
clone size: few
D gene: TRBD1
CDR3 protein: CSVGTGGGDGYTF
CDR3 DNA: TGCAGCGTTGGGACAGGGGGAGGAGATGGCTACACCTTC

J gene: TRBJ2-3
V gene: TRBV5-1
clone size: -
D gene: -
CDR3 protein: CASSLAPTSTDTQYF
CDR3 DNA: TGCGCCAGCAGCTTGGCCCCGACTAGCACAGATACGCAGTATTTT

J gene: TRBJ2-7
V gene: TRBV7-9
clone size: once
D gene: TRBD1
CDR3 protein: CASSVWTGTYEQYF
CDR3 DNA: TGTGCCAGCAGCGTGTGGACAGGGACCTACGAGCAGTACTTC

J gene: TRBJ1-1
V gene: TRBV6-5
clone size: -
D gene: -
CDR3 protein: CASSLGGEAFF
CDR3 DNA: TGTGCCAGCAGTCTCGGGGGTGAAGCTTTCTTT

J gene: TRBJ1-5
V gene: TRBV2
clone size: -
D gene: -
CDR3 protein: CASSRSRGNQPQHF
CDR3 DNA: TGTGCCAGCAGTCGGTCGAGGGGCAATCAGCCCCAGCATTTT

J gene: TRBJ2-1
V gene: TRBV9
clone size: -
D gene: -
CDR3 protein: CASSVGSGNNEQFF
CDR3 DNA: TGTGCCAGCAGCGTAGGATCGGGGAACAATGAGCAGTTCTTC

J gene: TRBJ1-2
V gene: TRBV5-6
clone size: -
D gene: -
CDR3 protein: CASSYPRGYGYTF
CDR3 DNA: TGTGCCAGCAGCTACCCGAGGGGCTATGGCTACACCTTC

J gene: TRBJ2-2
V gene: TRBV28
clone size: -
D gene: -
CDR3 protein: CASSPPHFSGELFF
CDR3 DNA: TGTGCCAGCAGCCCCCCCCATTTTTCCGGGGAGCTGTTTTTT

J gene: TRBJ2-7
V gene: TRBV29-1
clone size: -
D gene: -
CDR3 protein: CSVEDRTYEQYF
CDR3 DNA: TGCAGCGTTGAAGACAGAACCTACGAGCAGTACTTC

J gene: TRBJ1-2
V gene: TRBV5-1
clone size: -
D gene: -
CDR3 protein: CASSLDRVVERGYTF
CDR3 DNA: TGCGCCAGCAGCTTGGACAGGGTGGTGGAGCGTGGCTACACCTTC

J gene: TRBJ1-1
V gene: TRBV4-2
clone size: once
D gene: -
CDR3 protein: CASSQLSGSEAFF
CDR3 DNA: TGTGCCAGCAGCCAGTTGTCGGGCTCTGAAGCTTTCTTT

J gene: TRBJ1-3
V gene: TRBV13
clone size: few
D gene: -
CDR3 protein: CASSFRQTSGNTIYF
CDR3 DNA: TGTGCCAGCAGCTTCCGGCAAACCTCTGGAAACACCATATATTTT

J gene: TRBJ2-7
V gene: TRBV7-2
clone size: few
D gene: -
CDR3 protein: CASSFQGYEQYF
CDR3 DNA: TGTGCCAGCAGCTTTCAGGGCTACGAGCAGTACTTC

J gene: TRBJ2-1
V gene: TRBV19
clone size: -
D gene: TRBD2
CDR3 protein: CASSIDQAGGHNEQFF
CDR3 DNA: TGTGCCAGTAGTATAGATCAAGCGGGAGGCCACAATGAGCAGTTCTTC

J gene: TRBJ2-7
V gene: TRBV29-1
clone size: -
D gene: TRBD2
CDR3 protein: CSVERLAGVSGEQYF
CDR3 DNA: TGCAGCGTTGAACGGCTAGCGGGAGTATCGGGCGAGCAGTACTTC

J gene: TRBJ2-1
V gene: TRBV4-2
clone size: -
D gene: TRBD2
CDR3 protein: CASSPTSGSSYNEQFF
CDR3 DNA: TGTGCCAGCAGCCCCACTAGCGGGAGTTCCTACAATGAGCAGTTCTTC

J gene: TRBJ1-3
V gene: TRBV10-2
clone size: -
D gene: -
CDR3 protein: CASSESFGNTIYF
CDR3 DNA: TGCGCCAGCAGTGAGTCTTTTGGAAACACCATATATTTT

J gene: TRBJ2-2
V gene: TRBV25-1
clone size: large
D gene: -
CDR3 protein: CASSEFDREAGELFF
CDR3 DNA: TGTGCCAGCAGTGAATTCGACAGGGAGGCCGGGGAGCTGTTTTTT

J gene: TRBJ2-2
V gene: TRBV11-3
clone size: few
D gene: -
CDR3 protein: CASSEGGPTGELFF
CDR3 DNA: TGTGCCAGCAGCGAGGGGGGACCCACCGGGGAGCTGTTTTTT

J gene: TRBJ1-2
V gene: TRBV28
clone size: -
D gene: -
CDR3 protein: CASSLRSGYGYTF
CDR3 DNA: TGTGCCAGCAGTTTACGGTCCGGCTATGGCTACACCTTC

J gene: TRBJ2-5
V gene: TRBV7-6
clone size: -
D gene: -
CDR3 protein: CASSPEVPKETQYF
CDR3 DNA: TGTGCCAGCAGCCCAGAGGTGCCCAAAGAGACCCAGTACTTC

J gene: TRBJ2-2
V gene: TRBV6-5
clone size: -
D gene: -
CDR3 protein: CASTSFPFTGELFF
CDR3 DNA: TGTGCCAGCACCTCTTTCCCATTCACCGGGGAGCTGTTTTTT